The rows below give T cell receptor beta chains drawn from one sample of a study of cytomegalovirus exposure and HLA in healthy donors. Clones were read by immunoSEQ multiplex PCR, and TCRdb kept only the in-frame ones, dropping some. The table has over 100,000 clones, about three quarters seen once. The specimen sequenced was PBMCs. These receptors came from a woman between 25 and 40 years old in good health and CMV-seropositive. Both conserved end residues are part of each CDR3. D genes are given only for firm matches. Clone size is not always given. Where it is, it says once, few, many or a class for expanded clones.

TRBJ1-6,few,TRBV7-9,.,TGTGCCAGCAGCGGGGGTTCCTCAGGGGTCGTGTATAATTCACCCCTCCACTTT,CASSGGSSGVVYNSPLHF
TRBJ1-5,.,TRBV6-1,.,TGTGCCAGCAGCCCGGAGTATAGCAATCAGCCCCAGCATTTT,CASSPEYSNQPQHF
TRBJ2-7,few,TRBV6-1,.,TGTGCCAGCAGTGTAACAATATATAACGAGCAGTACTTC,CASSVTIYNEQYF
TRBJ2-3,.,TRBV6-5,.,TGTGCCAGCAGTGGCGCTAGCCGCCGTGAGGATACGCAGTATTTT,CASSGASRREDTQYF
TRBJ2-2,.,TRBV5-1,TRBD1,TGCGCCAGCAGCCCGGGACAGGGTTACACCGGGGAGCTGTTTTTT,CASSPGQGYTGELFF
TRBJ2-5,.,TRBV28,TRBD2,TGTGCCAGCAGTCCCTCAGGCGGTAGCGGGCCCCAGTACTTC,CASSPSGGSGPQYF
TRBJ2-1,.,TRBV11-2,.,TGTGCCAGCAGCTCTTTCAGGGGGGCCAATGAGCAGTTCTTC,CASSSFRGANEQFF
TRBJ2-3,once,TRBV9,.,TGTGCCAGCAGCGTAGGCGGGGAGCGCACAGATACGCAGTATTTT,CASSVGGERTDTQYF
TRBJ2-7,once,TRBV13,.,TGTGCCAGCAGCTTGGGGACTCGCTTAAACTCCTACGAGCAGTACTTC,CASSLGTRLNSYEQYF
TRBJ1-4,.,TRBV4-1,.,TGCGCCAGCAGCCAAGATTGGGGGAGGGGCGCTAAACTGTTTTTT,CASSQDWGRGAKLFF
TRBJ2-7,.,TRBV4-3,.,TGCGCCAGCAGCCAAGATTCAGGGCGGGAGCAGTACTTC,CASSQDSGREQYF
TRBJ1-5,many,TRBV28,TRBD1,TGTGCCAGCAGTTCCTCCGGGACAGGGTATCAGCCCCAGCATTTT,CASSSSGTGYQPQHF
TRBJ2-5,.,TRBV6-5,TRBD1,TGTGCCAGCAGTCCCCCAGGGGGCCGACGGGAGACCCAGTACTTC,CASSPPGGRRETQYF
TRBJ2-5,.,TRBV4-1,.,TGCGCCAGCAGGGAAGTGACAGGAGGAGAGACCCAGTACTTC,CASREVTGGETQYF
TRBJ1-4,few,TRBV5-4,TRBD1,TGTGCCAGCAGCTTATCGGGACAGGGGAGTGAAAAACTGTTTTTT,CASSLSGQGSEKLFF
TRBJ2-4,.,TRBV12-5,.,TGTGCTAGTGGTTCGTTGAACATTCAGTACTTC,CASGSLNIQYF